The 10 T cell receptor beta chains below come from one sample, sequenced in a study of early stage breast cancer tumors. Produced via immunoSEQ multiplex PCR; TCRdb's table is partial and in-frame only. The profile shows approximately 20,000 clones, around 76% of them singletons. The sample taken for sequencing was blood. All receptors come from a person in their sixties or seventies with breast cancer.

This clone has a single count. This CDR3 is CASPPPGLNTEAFF. DNA of the CDR3: TGTGCCAGCCCACCTCCGGGTTTGAACACTGAAGCTTTCTTT. V and J are TRBV5-4 and TRBJ1-1; no firm D call. V lost 7 bases and J 0 bases, leaving 13 bases between the germline ends. Germline CDR1 and CDR2: SGHNT and YYREEE (reference sequence). This CDR3 is 14 amino acids long.

With regard to this clone: At one of its ends the junction is not consistent with the germline gene, which may arise from a read error. The gene calls are TRBV7-7 and TRBJ2-1, with 8 bases aligning to TRBD2. The CDR3 is 13 amino acids. CDR1 is SSHAT and CDR2 is FNYEAQ in the germline V gene (reference sequence). The CDR3 is CASSLAGSNEQFF. The CDR3 DNA reads as TGTGCTAGCAGCTTAGCGGGGTCCAATGAGCAGTTCTTC.

This chain links TRBV13 with TRBJ1-3; D perhaps matches TRBD1 (6 bases). Germline loops: CDR1 PRHDT, CDR2 FYEKMQ (reference sequence). V was pared by 5 bases and J by 0 bases, with 14 bases between. The length of the CDR3 is 16 residues. The CDR3: CASSPSGGISGNTIYF. The CDR3 DNA reads as TGTGCCAGCAGCCCCTCGGGGGGCATCTCTGGAAACACCATATATTTT.

This chain connects TRBV18 to TRBJ2-1; 8 bases map to TRBD1. Germline lookup yields CDR1 KGHSH and CDR2 LQKENI. With 1 base clipped from V and 8 bases from J, the junction kept 4 bases outside the gene matches. This CDR3 region has 14 residues. CDR3 bases: TGTGCCAGCTCACCACTGTCAGGGGGCGATGAGCAGTTCTTC. It codes for CASSPLSGGDEQFF.

The chain carries TRBV30 and TRBJ2-3; D gene uncertain. CDR1 is GTSNPN and CDR2 is SVGIG in the germline V gene (reference sequence). CDR3 length: 16 residues. V was shortened by 0 bases and J by 1 base, with 14 bases between the two germline ends. The CDR3 DNA is TGTGCCTGGAGTGTGGGCGGCAATCTGGGCACAGATACGCAGTATTTT. Translating it yields CAWSVGGNLGTDTQYF.

The rearrangement links TRBV5-1 to TRBJ2-2; D might be TRBD2 (5 bases). This CDR3 has 14 amino acids. Per germline, CDR1 SGHRS and CDR2 YFSETQ. V was pared by 7 bases and J by 0 bases, with 10 bases between. DNA for the CDR3: TGCGCCAGCGATCCCGGGACGAACACCGGGGAGCTGTTTTTT. The encoded protein is CASDPGTNTGELFF. Filled out from reference TRBV5-1 and TRBJ2-2, the complete variable domain reads KAGVTQTPRYLIKTRGQQVTLSCSPISGHRSVSWYQQTPGQGLQFLFEYFSETQRNKGNFPGRFSGRQFSNSRSEMNVSTLELGDSALYLCASDPGTNTGELFFGEGSRLTVL.

In this sample, this clone turned up a few times. The genes are TRBV6-4 and TRBJ2-7; 7 bases map to TRBD2. The CDR3 is 15 residues long. Germline V lookup: CDR1 MRHNA, CDR2 SNTAGT. Trimming took 3 bases from V and 3 from J; bases not matched to a gene: 8. CDR3 in DNA: TGTGCCAGCAGTGAGAACGGGAGGATCCACTACGAGCAGTACTTC. It specifies CASSENGRIHYEQYF.

This clone came up once. In nucleotides, the CDR3 is TGTGCCAGCAGCGTAGTGGGTAGCGGGAGCACCGGGGAGCTGTTTTTT. Translating it yields CASSVVGSGSTGELFF. The chain links TRBV9 to TRBJ2-2, with TRBD2 matching over 9 bases. Germline values: CDR1 SGDLS, CDR2 YYNGEE. The CDR3 runs to 16 residues. The V gene end was trimmed by 0 bases and the J gene end by 4 bases; junction bases not matched to a gene: 4.

The chain recombines TRBV5-6 with TRBJ2-1; D is unresolved. V lost 4 bases, J lost 3 bases, and 14 bases lay in between. Looked up from germline, CDR1 is SGHDT and CDR2 is YYEEEE. CDR3 size: 15 residues. The CDR3 protein is CASSVIGPHYNEQFF. The CDR3 DNA is TGTGCCAGCAGCGTAATAGGCCCTCACTACAATGAGCAGTTCTTC.

The chain employs TRBV7-2 and TRBJ2-2; tentatively, D is TRBD2 (5 bases). The CDR3 extends over 14 amino acids. CDR1 and CDR2 from the germline V gene are SGHTA and FQGNSA. The V and J ends lost 5 bases and 5 bases respectively, with 12 bases between them. The CDR3 nucleotides read TGTGCCAGCAGCGAAACTAGGCAGACCGGGGAGCTGTTTTTT. It yields the protein CASSETRQTGELFF.